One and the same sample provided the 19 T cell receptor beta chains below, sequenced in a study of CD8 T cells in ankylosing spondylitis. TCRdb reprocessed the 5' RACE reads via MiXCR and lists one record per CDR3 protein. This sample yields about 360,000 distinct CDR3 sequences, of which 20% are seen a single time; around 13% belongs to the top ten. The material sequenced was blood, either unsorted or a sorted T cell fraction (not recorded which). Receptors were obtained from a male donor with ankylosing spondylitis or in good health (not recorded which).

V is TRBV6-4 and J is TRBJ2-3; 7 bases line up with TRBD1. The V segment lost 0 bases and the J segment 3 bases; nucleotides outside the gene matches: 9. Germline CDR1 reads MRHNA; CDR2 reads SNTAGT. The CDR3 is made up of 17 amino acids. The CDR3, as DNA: TGTGCCAGCAGTGACTCTTACAGGGGTGAGGGAACAGATACGCAGTATTTT. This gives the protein CASSDSYRGEGTDTQYF.

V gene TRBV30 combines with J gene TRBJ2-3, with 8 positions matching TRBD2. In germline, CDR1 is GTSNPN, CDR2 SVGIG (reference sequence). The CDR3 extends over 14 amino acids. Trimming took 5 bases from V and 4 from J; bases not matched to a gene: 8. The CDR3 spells CAWSGGAGSDTQYF. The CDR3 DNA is TGTGCCTGGTCCGGGGGGGCTGGTTCAGATACGCAGTATTTT.

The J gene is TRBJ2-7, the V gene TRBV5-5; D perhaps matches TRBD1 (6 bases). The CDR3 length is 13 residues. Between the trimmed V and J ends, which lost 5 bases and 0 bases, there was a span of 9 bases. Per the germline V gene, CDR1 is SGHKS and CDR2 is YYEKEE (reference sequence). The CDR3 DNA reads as TGTGCCAGCAGGCTGGACAGCTCCTACGAGCAGTACTTC. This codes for CASRLDSSYEQYF.

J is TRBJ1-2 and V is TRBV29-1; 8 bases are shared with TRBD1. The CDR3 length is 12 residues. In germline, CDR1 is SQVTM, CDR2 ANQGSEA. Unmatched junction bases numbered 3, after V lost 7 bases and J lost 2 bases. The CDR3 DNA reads TGCAGCGGGGGACAGGAGAACTATGGCTACACCTTC. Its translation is CSGGQENYGYTF.

CDR3 sequence reads: CASSHSFGSTDTQYF. CDR3 DNA sequence: TGTGCCAGCAGCCACTCATTCGGGAGCACAGATACGCAGTATTTT. The rearrangement links TRBV5-5 to TRBJ2-3; D is ambiguous. CDR3 length equals 15 residues. The germline V gene encodes CDR1 SGHKS and CDR2 YYEKEE (reference sequence). Trimming took off 4 bases at V and 0 bases at J, with 12 bases between the two ends. Full variable domain (outside the CDR3, taken from reference TRBV5-5 and TRBJ2-3): DAGVTQSPTHLIKTRGQQVTLRCSPISGHKSVSWYQQVLGQGPQFIFQYYEKEERGRGNFPDRFSARQFPNYSSELNVNALLLGDSALYLCASSHSFGSTDTQYFGPGTRLTVL.

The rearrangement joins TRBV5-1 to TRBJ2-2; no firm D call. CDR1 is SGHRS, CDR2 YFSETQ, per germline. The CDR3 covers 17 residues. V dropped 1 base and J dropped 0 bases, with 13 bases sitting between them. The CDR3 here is CASSLIGTRTNTGELFF. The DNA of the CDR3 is TGCGCCAGCAGCTTGATTGGCACCCGCACGAACACCGGGGAGCTGTTTTTT. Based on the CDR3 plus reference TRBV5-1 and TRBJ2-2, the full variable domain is KAGVTQTPRYLIKTRGQQVTLSCSPISGHRSVSWYQQTPGQGLQFLFEYFSETQRNKGNFPGRFSGRQFSNSRSEMNVSTLELGDSALYLCASSLIGTRTNTGELFFGEGSRLTVL.

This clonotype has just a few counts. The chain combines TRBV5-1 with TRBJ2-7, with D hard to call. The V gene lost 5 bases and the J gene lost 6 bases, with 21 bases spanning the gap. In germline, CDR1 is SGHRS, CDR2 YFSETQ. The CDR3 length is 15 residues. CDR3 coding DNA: TGCGCCAGCAGTCCTTTTTCATCCCCCGGAGCCGAGCAGTACTTC. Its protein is CASSPFSSPGAEQYF. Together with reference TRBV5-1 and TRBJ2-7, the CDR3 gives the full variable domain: KAGVTQTPRYLIKTRGQQVTLSCSPISGHRSVSWYQQTPGQGLQFLFEYFSETQRNKGNFPGRFSGRQFSNSRSEMNVSTLELGDSALYLCASSPFSSPGAEQYFGPGTRLTVT.

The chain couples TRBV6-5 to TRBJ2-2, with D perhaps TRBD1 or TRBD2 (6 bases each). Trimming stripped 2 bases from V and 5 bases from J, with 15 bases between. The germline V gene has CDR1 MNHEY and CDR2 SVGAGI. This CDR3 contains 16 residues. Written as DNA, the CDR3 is TGTGCCAGCAGTTACGACTGGGGGGCAGGTACCGGGGAGCTGTTTTTT. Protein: CASSYDWGAGTGELFF.

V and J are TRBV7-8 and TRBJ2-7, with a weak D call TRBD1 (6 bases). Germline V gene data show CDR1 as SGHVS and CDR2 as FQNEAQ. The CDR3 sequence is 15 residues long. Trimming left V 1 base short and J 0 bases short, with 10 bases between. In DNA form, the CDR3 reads TGTGCCAGCAGCTTAGAAAGGGGGATCTCCTACGAGCAGTACTTC. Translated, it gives CASSLERGISYEQYF. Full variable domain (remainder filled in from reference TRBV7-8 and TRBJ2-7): GAGVSQSPRYKVAKRGQDVALRCDPISGHVSLFWYQQALGQGPEFLTYFQNEAQLDKSGLPSDRFFAERPEGSVSTLKIQRTQQEDSAVYLCASSLERGISYEQYFGPGTRLTVT.

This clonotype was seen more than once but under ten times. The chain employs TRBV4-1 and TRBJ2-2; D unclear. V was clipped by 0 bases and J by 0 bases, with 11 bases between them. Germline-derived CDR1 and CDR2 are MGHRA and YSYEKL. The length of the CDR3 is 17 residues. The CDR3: CASSQDHLAANTGELFF. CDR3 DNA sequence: TGCGCCAGCAGCCAAGATCATCTGGCAGCGAACACCGGGGAGCTGTTTTTT.

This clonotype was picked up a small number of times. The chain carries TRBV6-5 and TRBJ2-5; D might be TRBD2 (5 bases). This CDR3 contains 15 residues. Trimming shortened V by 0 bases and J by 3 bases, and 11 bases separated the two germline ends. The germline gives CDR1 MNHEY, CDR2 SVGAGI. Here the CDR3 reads CASSYSLAGEETQYF. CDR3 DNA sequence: TGTGCCAGCAGTTACTCTCTAGCCGGGGAAGAGACCCAGTACTTC.

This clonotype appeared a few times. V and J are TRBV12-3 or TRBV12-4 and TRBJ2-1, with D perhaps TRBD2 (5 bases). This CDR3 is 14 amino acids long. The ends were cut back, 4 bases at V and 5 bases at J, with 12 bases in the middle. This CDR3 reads CASSSLGLNNEQFF. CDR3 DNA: TGTGCCAGCAGTTCCCTCGGACTGAACAATGAGCAGTTCTTC.

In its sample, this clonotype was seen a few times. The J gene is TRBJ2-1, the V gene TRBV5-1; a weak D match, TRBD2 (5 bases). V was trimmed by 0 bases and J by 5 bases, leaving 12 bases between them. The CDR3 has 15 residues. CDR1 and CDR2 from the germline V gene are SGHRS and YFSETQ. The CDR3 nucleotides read TGCGCCAGCAGCTTGGCCCCCGAGACTAACAATGAGCAGTTCTTC. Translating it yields CASSLAPETNNEQFF.

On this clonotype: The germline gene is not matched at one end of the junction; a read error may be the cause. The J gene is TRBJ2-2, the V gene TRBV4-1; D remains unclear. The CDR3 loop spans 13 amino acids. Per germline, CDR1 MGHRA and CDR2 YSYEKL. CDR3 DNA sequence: TGTGCCATCAGACCCCGGGACACCGGGGAGCTGTTTTTT. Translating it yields CAIRPRDTGELFF.

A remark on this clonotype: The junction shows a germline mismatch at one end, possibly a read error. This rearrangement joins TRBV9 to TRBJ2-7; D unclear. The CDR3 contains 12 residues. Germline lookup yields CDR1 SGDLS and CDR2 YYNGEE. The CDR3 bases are TGTGCCAGCAGCCCCCCCCAAGGAGAGCAGTACTTT. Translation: CASSPPQGEQYF.

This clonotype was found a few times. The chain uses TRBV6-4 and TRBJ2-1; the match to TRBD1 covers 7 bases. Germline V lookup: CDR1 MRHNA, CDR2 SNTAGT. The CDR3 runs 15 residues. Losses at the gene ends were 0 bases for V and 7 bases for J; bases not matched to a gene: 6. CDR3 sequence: CASSDSRGGGNEQFF. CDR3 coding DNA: TGTGCCAGCAGTGACTCGAGAGGGGGCGGGAATGAGCAGTTCTTC.

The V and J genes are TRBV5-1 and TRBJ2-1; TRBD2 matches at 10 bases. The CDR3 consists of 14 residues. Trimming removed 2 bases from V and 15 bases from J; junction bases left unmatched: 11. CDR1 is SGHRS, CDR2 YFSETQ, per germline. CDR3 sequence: CASSFRLAGEEWFF. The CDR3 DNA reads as TGCGCCAGCAGCTTTCGTCTAGCGGGGGAGGAGTGGTTCTTC.

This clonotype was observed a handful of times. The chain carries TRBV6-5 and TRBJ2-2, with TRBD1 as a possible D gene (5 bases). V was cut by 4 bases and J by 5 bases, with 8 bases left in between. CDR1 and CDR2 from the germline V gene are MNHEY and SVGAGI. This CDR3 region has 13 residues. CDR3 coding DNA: TGTGCCAGCAGTTCAGGGTGGACCGGGGAGCTGTTTTTT. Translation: CASSSGWTGELFF.

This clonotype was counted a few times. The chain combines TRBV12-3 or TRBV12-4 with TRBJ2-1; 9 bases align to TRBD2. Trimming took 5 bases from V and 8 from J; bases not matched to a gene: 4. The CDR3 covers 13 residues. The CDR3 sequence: CASSPGLAHEQFF. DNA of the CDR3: TGTGCCAGCAGTCCGGGACTAGCTCATGAGCAGTTCTTC.